This TCR beta chain was observed in a study of OX40 agonist ivuxolimab in advanced cancers. As for the study in general: The study treated patients with ivuxolimab, an agonistic anti-OX40 (CD134) antibody. A diagnosis of hepatocellular carcinoma, melanoma, renal cell or head and neck cancer was present in dose-escalation patients. Study outcomes and limitations: In general, CD8+ T cells held more expanded clones than CD4+ did, on average. Low normalized T-cell clonal expansion also characterized some of the nonresponders.

This clone was recorded once. Antigen specificity is unknown. With 3 bases removed from V and 4 bases from J, the gap between germline ends came to 9 bases. Germline V gene sequence: CDR1 KGHSH, CDR2 LQKENI. CDR3 length equals 13 residues. Assay used: immunoSEQ multiplex PCR; TCRdb lists only in-frame clones, some missing. The table shows 35,000 to 45,000 clones, with 82% occurring only once. V gene TRBV18 combines with J gene TRBJ1-2; D might be TRBD1 (6 bases). The starting material was CD4+ or CD8+ T cells sorted from blood, obtained in a trial of the OX40 agonist ivuxolimab. The TCR was taken from an adult with an advanced solid tumor such as melanoma, head and neck, liver or kidney cancer. CDR3 sequence (DNA): TGTGCCAGCTCACCGGACAGCCCCTATGGCTACACCTTC. It translates to CASSPDSPYGYTF.